Listed below are T cell receptor beta chains from one sample, sequenced in a study of blood T cell repertoires in COVID-19. The data were produced by immunoSEQ multiplex PCR, yet TCRdb's version contains in-frame clones alone and is incomplete. The sample records about 150,000 clones, 75% to 90% being singletons. The sample was peripheral blood. The receptors come from a woman aged 55-69 years with active COVID-19. Both conserved end residues are trimmed from each CDR3. Fields, in order: J gene, D gene, CDR3 length, V gene, CDR3 protein. A D gene is named only where the DNA matches it firmly.

>TRBJ2-5|.|14|TRBV11-2
ASSSPLGHDQETQY
>TRBJ1-2|.|13|TRBV2
ASTPAWHENYGYT
>TRBJ1-1|.|10|TRBV7-9
ASSLAGGEAF
>TRBJ2-4|.|15|TRBV28
ASSRRLEIGAKNIQY
>TRBJ2-1|TRBD1|11|TRBV5-1
ASSLGDRGEQF
>TRBJ2-7|.|10|TRBV10-2
ASGRSVYEQY
>TRBJ2-3|TRBD1|14|TRBV4-1
ASSRRTGESTDTQY
>TRBJ2-2|.|14|TRBV27
ASRRRDISNTGELF
>TRBJ2-5|.|12|TRBV7-2
ASSLPKRLETQY
>TRBJ2-1|.|15|TRBV11-2
ASSLATGLQDNNEQF
>TRBJ2-1|TRBD2|14|TRBV5-1
ASSLVALAANNEQF
>TRBJ2-1|TRBD2|14|TRBV4-2
ASSLLAGDSGNEQF
>TRBJ2-6|TRBD1|15|TRBV10-3
AISEWTGFSGANVLT
>TRBJ2-1|TRBD2|14|TRBV5-4
ASSGTSGSFYNEQF
>TRBJ2-7|.|12|TRBV28
ASSLSGRLNEQY
>TRBJ1-2|.|11|TRBV5-6
ASSLTRAYGYT
>TRBJ2-1|TRBD2|12|TRBV28
ASRASGSYNEQF
>TRBJ2-3|.|10|TRBV7-9
ASTPSTDTQY
>TRBJ1-3|.|15|TRBV5-1
ASSLVSAGSSGNTIY
>TRBJ2-1|TRBD2|15|TRBV3-1/TRBV3-2
ASSQINTSGAYNEQF
>TRBJ2-7|.|14|TRBV27
ASVVFLARRSYEQY
>TRBJ2-5|.|12|TRBV11-2
ASSLVGRAETQY
>TRBJ2-3|TRBD1|15|TRBV28
ASSLSRGTGGTDTQY
>TRBJ2-7|TRBD2|15|TRBV7-9
ASSLARGTSGTYEQY
>TRBJ1-1|.|12|TRBV3-1/TRBV3-2
ASSPPAGVTEAF
>TRBJ1-1|.|12|TRBV25-1
ASSAYTGPTEAF
>TRBJ1-2|.|11|TRBV15
ATSRVGGNGYT
>TRBJ2-5|.|13|TRBV6-2/TRBV6-3
ASSSIGGPKETQY
>TRBJ2-7|TRBD2|17|TRBV3-1/TRBV3-2
ASSQDVIEREGPGDEQY
>TRBJ2-1|.|13|TRBV27
ASSHDTLGGNEQF
>TRBJ2-1|TRBD2|13|TRBV6-2/TRBV6-3
ASSPSSGFYNEQF
>TRBJ2-6|.|10|TRBV13
ASSLAGRTLT
>TRBJ2-3|TRBD2|14|TRBV7-9
ASSELWGGSYDTQY
>TRBJ2-1|TRBD2|11|TRBV5-4
ASGLAGLNEQF
>TRBJ2-1|TRBD2|12|TRBV12-5
ASGLGTNHNEQF
>TRBJ1-5|TRBD1|13|TRBV19
ASIDQGVNNQPQH
>TRBJ2-3|TRBD2|15|TRBV13
ASSSRLAGGRTDTQY
>TRBJ2-1|TRBD2|16|TRBV30
AWSTTGTSGTPNNEQF
>TRBJ2-2|TRBD2|14|TRBV28
ASSYSGRANTGELF
>TRBJ2-7|TRBD1|12|TRBV5-5
ASRWDSLKDEQY
>TRBJ1-2|.|12|TRBV7-2
ASSSRQDAYGYT